Below are 5 T cell receptor beta chains sequenced from a single sample in a study of OX40 agonist ivuxolimab in advanced cancers. Assay used: immunoSEQ multiplex PCR; TCRdb lists only in-frame clones, some missing. Of fewer than 90,000 clones listed, approximately 91% are singletons. This material consisted of CD4+ or CD8+ T cells sorted from blood, taken in a trial of the OX40 agonist ivuxolimab. The origin of the receptors is an adult with an advanced solid tumor such as melanoma, head and neck, liver or kidney cancer.

This clone occurred a few times. This CDR3 reads CASSPGGNQETQYF. CDR3 sequence (DNA): TGTGCCAGCTCCCCGGGCGGAAACCAAGAGACCCAGTACTTC. This chain uses TRBV6-6 with TRBJ2-5; D gene ambiguous. Per germline, CDR1 MNHNY and CDR2 SVGAGI (reference sequence). The ends were cut back, 8 bases at V and 0 bases at J, with 13 bases in the middle. The CDR3 is made up of 14 amino acids.

The rearrangement links TRBV2 to TRBJ2-1; D uncertain. V was pared by 8 bases and J by 3 bases, with 11 bases between. CDR3 length: 13 amino acids. The germline V gene has CDR1 SNHLY and CDR2 FYNNEI. This CDR3 reads CASVPVVYNEQFF. CDR3 coding DNA: TGTGCCAGCGTTCCAGTCGTCTACAATGAGCAGTTCTTC.

The V call is TRBV25-1, the J call TRBJ1-5; D gene unclear. CDR1 is MGHDK and CDR2 is SYGVNS in the germline V gene. This CDR3 spans 12 amino acids. Deletions cut 4 bases from V and 7 bases from J, with 8 bases between. Here the CDR3 DNA reads TGTGCCAGCAGTGTGGTAGTCCAGCCCCAGCATTTT. This sequence encodes CASSVVVQPQHF.

This chain uses TRBV6-6 with TRBJ2-5, with a tentative D call TRBD1 (5 bases). Trimming pared 5 bases from V and 5 bases from J, leaving 15 bases between. The germline V gene has CDR1 MNHNY and CDR2 SVGAGI (reference sequence). CDR3 length: 14 residues. This chain's CDR3 is CASSNPGLGETQYF. The CDR3 DNA follows: TGTGCCAGCAGTAATCCAGGGTTGGGGGAGACCCAGTACTTC.

V is TRBV18 and J is TRBJ2-5; the D is unclear. Between the trimmed V and J ends, which lost 2 bases and 4 bases, there was a span of 8 bases. This CDR3 comprises 13 residues. Per the germline V gene, CDR1 is KGHSH and CDR2 is LQKENI. CDR3 nucleotides: TGTGCCAGCTCACCAGGCGGAAGAGAGACCCAGTACTTC. This translates into CASSPGGRETQYF.